This T cell receptor (beta chain) was sequenced during a study of post-analysis software for immune sequencing data. The library was made from cDNA and included unique molecular identifiers. Once about 0.95 to 10 million T cells were used, approximately 520,000 cDNA molecules resulted. TCRdb itself ran the PCR reads through MiXCR, one entry per CDR3 protein. In the table there are hundreds of thousands of distinct CDR3 sequences, approximately 53% of which are singletons. This clonotype was detected only once. What it binds is not known. With 4 bases removed from V and 7 bases from J, the gap between germline ends came to 9 bases. This CDR3 comprises 13 residues. CDR1 and CDR2 (germline): SGHRS, YFSETQ. Overall study results and limits: A handful of TRBV segments, including TRBV5-6, TRBV5-1 and TRBV20-1, were more frequent in patients than controls. Significantly decreased normalized Chao1 diversity was recorded for multiple sclerosis patients relative to controls.

The V call is TRBV5-1, the J call TRBJ1-6; no reliable D call. Sequenced sample: blood. This clonotype was obtained from a girl aged 10 to 17 with multiple sclerosis. The CDR3, as DNA: TGCGCCAGCAGCACAAAGGGAAATTCACCCCTCCACTTT. The encoded protein is CASSTKGNSPLHF.